This passage covers 7 T cell receptor beta chains from one sample sequenced in a study of cytomegalovirus exposure and HLA in healthy donors (dated by TCRdb to about 2017). Library creation used the immunoSEQ multiplex PCR assay. A mixture of 60 forward primers for TCR Vbeta segments and 13 reverse primers for TCR Jbeta segments was used in the multiplex PCR. TCRdb's version of the immuneACCESS table is confined to in-frame rearrangements and falls short of the full clone set. An unresolved V gene accounts for under half of the shortfall where checked; the remainder is of unknown origin. The sample table lists 150,000 to 200,000 clones, roughly 80% of them with a count of one. The ten largest clonotypes hold less than 9% of the sample. What was sequenced was PBMCs. The origin of the receptors is a man between 25 and 39 years old in good health and CMV-seropositive.

The rearrangement uses TRBV28 and TRBJ1-5; D unclear. V was cut by 7 bases and J by 7 bases, with 17 bases left in between. The CDR3 contains 14 residues. Germline loops: CDR1 MDHEN, CDR2 SYDVKM. The CDR3 DNA sequence: TGTGCCAGCACATCCCAGCTCGGGGAACAGCCCCAGCATTTT. Protein product: CASTSQLGEQPQHF.

The chain combines TRBV10-1 with TRBJ1-1, with 9 bases identical to TRBD1. The V and J ends lost 4 bases and 8 bases, in that order; junction bases with no gene match: 5. The CDR3 is 13 residues long. Germline loops: CDR1 WNHNN, CDR2 SYGVQD (reference sequence). CDR3 amino acids: CASSVGQGLEAFF. The CDR3 bases are TGCGCCAGCAGTGTGGGACAGGGACTGGAAGCTTTCTTT.

The chain joins TRBV7-3 to TRBJ2-3; D is perhaps TRBD1 (6 bases). V was clipped by 1 base and J by 1 base, with 9 bases between them. CDR1 and CDR2 from the germline V gene are SGHTA and FQGTGA. The CDR3 spans 15 residues. The CDR3 reads CASSLSNRGTDTQYF. CDR3 nucleotides: TGTGCCAGCAGCTTAAGTAACAGGGGCACAGATACGCAGTATTTT.

The chain is built from TRBV4-3 and TRBJ1-2, with 7 bases that match TRBD1. Germline V lookup: CDR1 LGHNA, CDR2 YSLEER. This CDR3 comprises 15 residues. The V gene end was trimmed by 0 bases and the J gene end by 4 bases; junction bases not matched to a gene: 5. The CDR3 sequence is CASSQDTGAAYGYTF. CDR3 bases: TGCGCCAGCAGCCAAGATACAGGGGCGGCCTATGGCTACACCTTC.

The chain is built from TRBV6-5 and TRBJ2-5, with a tentative D call TRBD1 (8 bases). Trimming removed 5 bases from V and 5 bases from J, with 12 bases in between. Per the germline V gene, CDR1 is MNHEY and CDR2 is SVGAGI. CDR3 size: 13 residues. CDR3 nucleotides: TGTGCCAGCAGTGACAGGGGAGGGGAGACCCAGTACTTC. This translates into CASSDRGGETQYF.

The V and J genes are TRBV4-2 and TRBJ2-7; 11 nucleotides match TRBD2. J lost 3 bases, V lost 1 base, and 5 bases had no gene match. Germline V CDR1 and CDR2: LGHNA, YNFKEQ. The CDR3 runs 16 residues. The CDR3 coding sequence is TGTGCCAGCAGCCAAGGAAGCGGGACTAGCGGCTACGAGCAGTACTTC. Its protein product is CASSQGSGTSGYEQYF.

The CDR3, as DNA: TGTGCCAGCAGTACGACAGGGGATAACACAGATACGCAGTATTTT. It encodes CASSTTGDNTDTQYF. The V gene is TRBV28, the J gene TRBJ2-3; 8 bases line up with TRBD1. Germline V lookup: CDR1 MDHEN, CDR2 SYDVKM. The CDR3 has 15 amino acids. With 5 bases clipped from V and 2 bases from J, the junction kept 6 bases outside the gene matches. The whole variable domain, remainder taken from reference TRBV28 and TRBJ2-3, is DVKVTQSSRYLVKRTGEKVFLECVQDMDHENMFWYRQDPGLGLRLIYFSYDVKMKEKGDIPEGYSVSREKKERFSLILESASTNQTSMYLCASSTTGDNTDTQYFGPGTRLTVL.